The sequence of this TCR beta chain was determined in a study of blood T cell repertoires in COVID-19. Overall study context: In each case, the material was cDNA or gDNA derived from T cells, B-cell-depleted T cells, or PBMCs.

Profiled with immunoSEQ multiplex PCR; TCRdb holds only in-frame clones, not every one. Of about 90,000 clones listed, under 95% are singletons. The V end was cut by 0 bases, the J end by 5 bases, with 16 bases between. The CDR3 runs to 17 residues. Germline CDR1 LGHNA, CDR2 YSLEER. This chain uses TRBV4-3 with TRBJ2-2; D may be TRBD1 (5 bases). The receptor was derived from a human donor with active COVID-19. The donor label of this sample is uncertain. Sequencing used peripheral blood. CDR3 DNA sequence: TGCGCCAGCAGCCAAGATAGGGGCAGGTCATCAACCGGGGAGCTGTTTTTT. Protein sequence: CASSQDRGRSSTGELFF.